This T cell receptor (beta chain) was captured by sequencing in a study of response to subunit inactivated influenza vaccine. Whole-study findings and limits: After each seasonal influenza vaccination, few new T cells are recruited, the authors suggested.

This CDR3 region has 19 residues. Germline V CDR1 and CDR2: SGHAT, FQDESV (reference sequence). V lost 2 bases, J lost 7 bases, and 16 bases stayed unmatched. This clonotype was counted between two and nine times. The antigen is undetermined. TCRdb fed the RT-PCR reads into MiXCR, producing one record per CDR3 protein. The sample records around 520,000 distinct CDR3 sequences, about 11% being singletons. This sample comprised PBMCs from blood, obtained on the day of vaccination. This chain uses TRBV11-1 with TRBJ2-1; the match to TRBD2 covers 11 bases. This sequence originates from a man between 45 and 60 years old who received an inactivated influenza vaccine. The CDR3 bases are TGTGCCAGCAGCTTAACAGTCGCGGTAGCGGGAGGGCCGGGGAATGAGCAGTTCTTC. It codes for CASSLTVAVAGGPGNEQFF.